The entry that follows covers one TCR beta chain sequence. The antigen remains unidentified. Generated by immunoSEQ multiplex PCR, the TCRdb table keeps only in-frame clones and is missing some. The data include 150,000 or so clones; the top ten clones carry about 2.2%. Per germline, CDR1 MDHEN and CDR2 SYDVKM. V was cut by 6 bases and J by 2 bases, with 14 bases left in between. The CDR3 contains 15 residues. This sample was included in a study of T cell responses to AZD1222 COVID-19 vaccine. General study results and limits: Only after the peak T cell response were repertoires sampled. Among the donors, most were white British and more were female, and clonal diversity was possibly underestimated.

The V gene is TRBV28, the J gene TRBJ2-1; possibly TRBD1 for D (6 bases). The sequence came from an adult in good health. The sequenced material came from peripheral blood. CDR3 DNA: TGTGCCAGCAGGATGGGACAATTTACCTACAATGAGCAGTTCTTC. This translates into CASRMGQFTYNEQFF.